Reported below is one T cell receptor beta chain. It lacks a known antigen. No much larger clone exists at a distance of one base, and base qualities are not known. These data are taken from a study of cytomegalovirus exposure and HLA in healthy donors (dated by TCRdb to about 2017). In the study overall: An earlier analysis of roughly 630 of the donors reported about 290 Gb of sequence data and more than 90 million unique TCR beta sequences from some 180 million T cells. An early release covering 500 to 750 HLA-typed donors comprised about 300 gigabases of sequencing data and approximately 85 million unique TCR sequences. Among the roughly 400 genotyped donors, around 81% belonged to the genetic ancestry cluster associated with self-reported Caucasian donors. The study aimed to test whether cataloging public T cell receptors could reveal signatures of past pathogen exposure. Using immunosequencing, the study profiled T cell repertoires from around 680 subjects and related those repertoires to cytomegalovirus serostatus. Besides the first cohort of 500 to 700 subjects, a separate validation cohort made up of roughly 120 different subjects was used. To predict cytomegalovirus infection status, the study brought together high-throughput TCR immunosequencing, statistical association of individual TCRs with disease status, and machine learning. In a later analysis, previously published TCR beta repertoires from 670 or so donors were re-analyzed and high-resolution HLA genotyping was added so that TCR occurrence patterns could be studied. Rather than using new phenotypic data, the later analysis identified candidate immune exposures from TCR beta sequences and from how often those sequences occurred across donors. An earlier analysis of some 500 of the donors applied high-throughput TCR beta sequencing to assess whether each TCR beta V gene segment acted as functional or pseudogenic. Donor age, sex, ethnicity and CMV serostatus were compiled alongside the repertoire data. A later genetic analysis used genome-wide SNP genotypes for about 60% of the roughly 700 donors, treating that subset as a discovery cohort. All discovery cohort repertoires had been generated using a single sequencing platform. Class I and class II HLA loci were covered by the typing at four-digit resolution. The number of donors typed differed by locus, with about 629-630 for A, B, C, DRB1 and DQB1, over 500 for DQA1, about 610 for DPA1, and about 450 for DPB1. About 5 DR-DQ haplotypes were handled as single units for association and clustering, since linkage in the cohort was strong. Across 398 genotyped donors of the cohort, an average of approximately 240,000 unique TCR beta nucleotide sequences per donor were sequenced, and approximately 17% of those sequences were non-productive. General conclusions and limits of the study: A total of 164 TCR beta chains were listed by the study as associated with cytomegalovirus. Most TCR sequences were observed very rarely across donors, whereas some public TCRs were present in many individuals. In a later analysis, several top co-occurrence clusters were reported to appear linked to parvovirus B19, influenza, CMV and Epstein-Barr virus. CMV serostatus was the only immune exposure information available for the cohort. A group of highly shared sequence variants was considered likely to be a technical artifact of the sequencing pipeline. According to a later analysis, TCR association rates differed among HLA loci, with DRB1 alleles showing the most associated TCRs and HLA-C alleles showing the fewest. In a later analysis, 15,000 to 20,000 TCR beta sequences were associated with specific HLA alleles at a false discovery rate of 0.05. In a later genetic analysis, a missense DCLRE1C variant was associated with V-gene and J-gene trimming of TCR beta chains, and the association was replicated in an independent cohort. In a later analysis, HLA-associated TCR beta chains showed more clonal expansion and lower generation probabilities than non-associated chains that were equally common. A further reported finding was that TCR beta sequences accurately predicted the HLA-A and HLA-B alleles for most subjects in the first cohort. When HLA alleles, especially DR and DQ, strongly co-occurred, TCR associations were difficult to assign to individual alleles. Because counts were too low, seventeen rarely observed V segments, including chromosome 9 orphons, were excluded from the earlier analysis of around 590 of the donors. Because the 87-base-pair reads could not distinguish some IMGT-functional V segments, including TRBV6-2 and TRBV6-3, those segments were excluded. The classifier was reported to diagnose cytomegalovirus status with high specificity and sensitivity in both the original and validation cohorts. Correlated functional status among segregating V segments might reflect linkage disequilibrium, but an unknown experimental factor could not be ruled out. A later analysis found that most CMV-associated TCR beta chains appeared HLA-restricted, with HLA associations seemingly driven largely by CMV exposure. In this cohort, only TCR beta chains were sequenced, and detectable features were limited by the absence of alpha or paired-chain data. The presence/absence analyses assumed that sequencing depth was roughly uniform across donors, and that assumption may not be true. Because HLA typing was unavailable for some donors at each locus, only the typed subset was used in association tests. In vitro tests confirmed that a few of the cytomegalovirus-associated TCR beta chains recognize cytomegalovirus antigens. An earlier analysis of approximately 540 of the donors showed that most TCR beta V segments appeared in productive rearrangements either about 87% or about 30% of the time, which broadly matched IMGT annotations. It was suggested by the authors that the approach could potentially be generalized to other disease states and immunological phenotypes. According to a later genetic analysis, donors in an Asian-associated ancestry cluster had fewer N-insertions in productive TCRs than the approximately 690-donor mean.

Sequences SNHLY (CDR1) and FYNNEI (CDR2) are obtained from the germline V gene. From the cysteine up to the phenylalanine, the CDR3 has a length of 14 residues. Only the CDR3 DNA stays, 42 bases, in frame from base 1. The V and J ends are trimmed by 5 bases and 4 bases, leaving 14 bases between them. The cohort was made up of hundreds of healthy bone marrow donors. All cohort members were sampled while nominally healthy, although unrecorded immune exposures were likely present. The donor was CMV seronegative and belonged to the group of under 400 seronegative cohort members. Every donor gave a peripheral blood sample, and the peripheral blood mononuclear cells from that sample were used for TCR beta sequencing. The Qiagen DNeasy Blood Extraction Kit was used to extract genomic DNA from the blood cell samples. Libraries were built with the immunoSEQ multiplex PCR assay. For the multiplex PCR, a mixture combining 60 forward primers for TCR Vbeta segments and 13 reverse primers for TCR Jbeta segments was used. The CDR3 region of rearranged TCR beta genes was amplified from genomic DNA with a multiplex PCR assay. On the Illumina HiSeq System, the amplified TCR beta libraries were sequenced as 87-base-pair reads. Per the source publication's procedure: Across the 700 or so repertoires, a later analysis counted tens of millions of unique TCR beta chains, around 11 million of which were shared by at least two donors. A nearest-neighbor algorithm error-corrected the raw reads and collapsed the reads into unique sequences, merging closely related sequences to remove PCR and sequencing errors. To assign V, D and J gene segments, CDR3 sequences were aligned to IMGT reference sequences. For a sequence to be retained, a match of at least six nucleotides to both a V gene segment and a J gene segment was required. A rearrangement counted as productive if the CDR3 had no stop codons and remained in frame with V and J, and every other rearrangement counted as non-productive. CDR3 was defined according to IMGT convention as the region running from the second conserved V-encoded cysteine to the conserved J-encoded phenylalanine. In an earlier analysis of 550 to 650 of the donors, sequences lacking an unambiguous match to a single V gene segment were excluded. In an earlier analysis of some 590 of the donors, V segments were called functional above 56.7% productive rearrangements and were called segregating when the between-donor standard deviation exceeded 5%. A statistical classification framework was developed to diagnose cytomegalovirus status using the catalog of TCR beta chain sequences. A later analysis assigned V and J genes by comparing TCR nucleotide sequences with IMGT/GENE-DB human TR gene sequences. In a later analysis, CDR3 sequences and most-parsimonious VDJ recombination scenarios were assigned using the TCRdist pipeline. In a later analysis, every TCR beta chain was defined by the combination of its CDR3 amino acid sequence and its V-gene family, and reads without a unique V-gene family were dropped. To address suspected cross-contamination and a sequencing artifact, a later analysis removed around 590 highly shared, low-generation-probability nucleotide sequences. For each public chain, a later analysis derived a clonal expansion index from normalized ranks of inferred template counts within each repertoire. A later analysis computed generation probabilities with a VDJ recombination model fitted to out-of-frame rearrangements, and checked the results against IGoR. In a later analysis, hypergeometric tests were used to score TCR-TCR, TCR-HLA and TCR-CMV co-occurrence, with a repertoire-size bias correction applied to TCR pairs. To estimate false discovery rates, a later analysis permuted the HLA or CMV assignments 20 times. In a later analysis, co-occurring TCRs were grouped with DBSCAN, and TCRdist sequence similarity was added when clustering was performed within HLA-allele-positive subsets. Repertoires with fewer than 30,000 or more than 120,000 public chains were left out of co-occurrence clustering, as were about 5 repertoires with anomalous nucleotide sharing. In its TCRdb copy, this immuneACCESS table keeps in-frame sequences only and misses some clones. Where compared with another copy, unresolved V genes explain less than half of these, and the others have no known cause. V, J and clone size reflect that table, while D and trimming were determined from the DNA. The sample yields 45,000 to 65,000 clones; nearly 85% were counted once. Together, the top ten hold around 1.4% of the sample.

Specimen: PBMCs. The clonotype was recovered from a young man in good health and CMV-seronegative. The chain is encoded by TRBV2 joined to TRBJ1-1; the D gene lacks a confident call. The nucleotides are TGTGCCAGCAGTACAGACGGGCGGGGCACTGAAGCTTTCTTT. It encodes CASSTDGRGTEAFF.